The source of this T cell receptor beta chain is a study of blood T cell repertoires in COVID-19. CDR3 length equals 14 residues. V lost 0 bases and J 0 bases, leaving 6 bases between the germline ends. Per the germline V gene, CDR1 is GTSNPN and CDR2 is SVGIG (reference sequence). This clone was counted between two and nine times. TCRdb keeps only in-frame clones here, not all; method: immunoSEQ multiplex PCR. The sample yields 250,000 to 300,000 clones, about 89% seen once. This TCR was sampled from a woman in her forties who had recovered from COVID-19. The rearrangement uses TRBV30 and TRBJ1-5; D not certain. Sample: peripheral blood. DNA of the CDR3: TGTGCCTGGAGTGTGGAGGATAGCAATCAGCCCCAGCATTTT. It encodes CAWSVEDSNQPQHF.